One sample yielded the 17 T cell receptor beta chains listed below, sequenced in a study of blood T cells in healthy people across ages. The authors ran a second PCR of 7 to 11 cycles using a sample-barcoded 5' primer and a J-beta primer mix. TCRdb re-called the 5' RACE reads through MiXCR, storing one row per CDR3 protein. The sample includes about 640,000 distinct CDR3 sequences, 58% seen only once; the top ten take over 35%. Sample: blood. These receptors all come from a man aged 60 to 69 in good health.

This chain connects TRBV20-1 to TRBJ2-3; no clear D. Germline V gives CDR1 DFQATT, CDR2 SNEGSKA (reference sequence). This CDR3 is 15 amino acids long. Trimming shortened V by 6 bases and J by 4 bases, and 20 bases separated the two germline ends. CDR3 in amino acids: CSANRPPRAPDTQYF. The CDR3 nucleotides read TGCAGTGCAAATAGACCCCCAAGGGCACCAGATACGCAGTATTTT.

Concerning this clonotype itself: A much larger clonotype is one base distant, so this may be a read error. The CDR3 coding sequence is TGTGTCATCATAGGGACAGGTGTTAATGAAAAACTGTTTTTT. This codes for CVIIGTGVNEKLFF. The rearrangement joins TRBV10-3 to TRBJ1-4; 8 positions match TRBD1. Per the germline V gene, CDR1 is ENHRY and CDR2 is SYGVKD. This CDR3 comprises 14 residues.

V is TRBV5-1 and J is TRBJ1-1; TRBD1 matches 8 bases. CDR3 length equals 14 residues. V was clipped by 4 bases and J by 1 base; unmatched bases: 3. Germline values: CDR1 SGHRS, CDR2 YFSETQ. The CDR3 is CASSPGQENTEAFF. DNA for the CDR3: TGCGCCAGCAGCCCGGGACAGGAGAACACTGAAGCTTTCTTT. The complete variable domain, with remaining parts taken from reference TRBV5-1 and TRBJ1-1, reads KAGVTQTPRYLIKTRGQQVTLSCSPISGHRSVSWYQQTPGQGLQFLFEYFSETQRNKGNFPGRFSGRQFSNSRSEMNVSTLELGDSALYLCASSPGQENTEAFFGQGTRLTVV.

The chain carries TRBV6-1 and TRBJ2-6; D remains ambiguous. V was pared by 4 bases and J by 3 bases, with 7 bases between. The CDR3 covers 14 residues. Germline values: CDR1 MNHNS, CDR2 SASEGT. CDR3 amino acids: CASSALRGANVLTF. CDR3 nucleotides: TGTGCCAGCAGTGCCCTCCGTGGGGCCAACGTCCTGACTTTC.

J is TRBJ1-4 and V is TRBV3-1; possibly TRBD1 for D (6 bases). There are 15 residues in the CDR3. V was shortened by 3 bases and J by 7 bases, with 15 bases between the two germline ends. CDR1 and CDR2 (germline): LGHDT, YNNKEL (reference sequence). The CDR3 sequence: CASSQGGEGSEKLFF. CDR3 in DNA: TGTGCCAGCAGCCAGGGGGGCGAGGGTTCTGAAAAACTGTTTTTT. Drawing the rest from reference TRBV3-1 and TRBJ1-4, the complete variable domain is DTAVSQTPKYLVTQMGNDKSIKCEQNLGHDTMYWYKQDSKKFLKIMFSYNNKELIINETVPNRFSPKSPDKAHLNLHINSLELGDSAVYFCASSQGGEGSEKLFFGSGTQLSVL.

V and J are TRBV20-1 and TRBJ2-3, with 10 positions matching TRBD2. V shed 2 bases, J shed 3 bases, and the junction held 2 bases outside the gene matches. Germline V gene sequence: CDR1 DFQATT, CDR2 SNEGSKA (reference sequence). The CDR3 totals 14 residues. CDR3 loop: CSARLLAGTDTQYF. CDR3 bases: TGCAGTGCTAGACTACTAGCGGGGACAGATACGCAGTATTTT.

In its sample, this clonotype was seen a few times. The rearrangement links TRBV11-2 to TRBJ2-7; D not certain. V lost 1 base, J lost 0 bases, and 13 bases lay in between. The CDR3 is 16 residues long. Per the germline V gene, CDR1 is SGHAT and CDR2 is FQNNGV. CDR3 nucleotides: TGTGCCAGCAGCTTAGTGGCAGGCGCCCCCTCCTACGAGCAGTACTTC. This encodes CASSLVAGAPSYEQYF.

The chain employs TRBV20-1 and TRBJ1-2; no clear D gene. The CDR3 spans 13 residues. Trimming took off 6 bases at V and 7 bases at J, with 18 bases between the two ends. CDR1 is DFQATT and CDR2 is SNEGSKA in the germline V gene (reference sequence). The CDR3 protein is CSAIPREVGGYTF. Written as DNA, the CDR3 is TGCAGTGCAATTCCGAGGGAAGTGGGTGGCTACACCTTC.

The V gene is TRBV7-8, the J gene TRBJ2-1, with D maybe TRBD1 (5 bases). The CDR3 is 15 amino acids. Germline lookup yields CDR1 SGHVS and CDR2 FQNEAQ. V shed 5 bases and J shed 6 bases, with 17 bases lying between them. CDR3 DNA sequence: TGTGCCAGCAGCAGGACACCGGATTATTTCAATGAGCAGTTCTTC. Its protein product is CASSRTPDYFNEQFF.

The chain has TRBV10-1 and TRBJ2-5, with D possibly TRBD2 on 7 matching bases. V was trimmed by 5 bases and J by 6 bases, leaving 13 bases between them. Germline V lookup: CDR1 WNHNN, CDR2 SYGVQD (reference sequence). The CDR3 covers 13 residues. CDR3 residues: CASSPAGGQTQYF. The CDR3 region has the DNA TGCGCCAGCAGTCCAGCCGGGGGGCAGACCCAGTACTTC.

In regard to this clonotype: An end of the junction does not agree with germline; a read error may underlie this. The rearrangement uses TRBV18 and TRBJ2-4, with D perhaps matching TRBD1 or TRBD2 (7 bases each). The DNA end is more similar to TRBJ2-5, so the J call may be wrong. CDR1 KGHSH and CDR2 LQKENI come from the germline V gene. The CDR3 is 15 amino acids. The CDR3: CASSPQGGPQGTQYF. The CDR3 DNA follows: TGTGCCAGCTCACCGCAGGGGGGGCCACAAGGGACCCAGTACTTC.

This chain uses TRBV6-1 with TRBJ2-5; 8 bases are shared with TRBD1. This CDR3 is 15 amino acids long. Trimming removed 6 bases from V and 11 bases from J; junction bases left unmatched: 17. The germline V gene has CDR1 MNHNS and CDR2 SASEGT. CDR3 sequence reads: CASSPQTGVLGEQYF. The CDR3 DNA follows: TGTGCCAGCAGCCCCCAGACAGGGGTCCTGGGGGAGCAGTACTTC.

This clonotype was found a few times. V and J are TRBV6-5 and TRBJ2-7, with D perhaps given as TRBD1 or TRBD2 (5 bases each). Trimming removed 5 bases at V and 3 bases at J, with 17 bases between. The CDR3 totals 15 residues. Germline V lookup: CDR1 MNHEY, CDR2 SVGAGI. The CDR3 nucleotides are TGTGCCAGCAGTCCCCGGGGCAGGGCCTTCTACGAGCAGTACTTC. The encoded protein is CASSPRGRAFYEQYF.

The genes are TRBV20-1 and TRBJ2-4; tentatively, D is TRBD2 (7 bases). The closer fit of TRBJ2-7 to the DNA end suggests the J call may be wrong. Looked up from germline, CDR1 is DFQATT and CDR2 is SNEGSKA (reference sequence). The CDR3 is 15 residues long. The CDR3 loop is CSAIYTGKGRGEQYF. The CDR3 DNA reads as TGCAGTGCTATATATACAGGGAAGGGGAGGGGCGAGCAGTACTTC.

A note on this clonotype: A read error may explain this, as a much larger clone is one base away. The CDR3 spells CASSLGTGDQEAQYF. The DNA of the CDR3 is TGTGCCAGCAGCCTTGGGACTGGCGACCAAGAGGCCCAGTACTTC. The chain joins TRBV3-1 to TRBJ2-5, with a tentative D call TRBD2 (6 bases). The CDR3 spans 15 residues. Germline loops: CDR1 LGHDT, CDR2 YNNKEL (reference sequence).

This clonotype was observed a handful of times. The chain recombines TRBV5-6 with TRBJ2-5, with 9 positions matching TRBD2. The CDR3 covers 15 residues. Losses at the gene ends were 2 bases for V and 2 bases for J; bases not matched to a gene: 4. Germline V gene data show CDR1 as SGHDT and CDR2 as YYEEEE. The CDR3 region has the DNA TGTGCCAGCAGCTTCCTGACTAGCGGACAAGAGACCCAGTACTTC. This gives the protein CASSFLTSGQETQYF.

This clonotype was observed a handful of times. The CDR3 DNA is TGCAGTGCTAGAGATGACAGGGCTTCGACCGAGCAGTACTTC. Its translation is CSARDDRASTEQYF. The chain is built from TRBV20-1 and TRBJ2-7, with 7 bases fitting TRBD1. Unmatched junction bases numbered 8, after V lost 0 bases and J lost 6 bases. The CDR3 covers 14 residues. Germline V gives CDR1 DFQATT, CDR2 SNEGSKA (reference sequence).